This TCR beta chain was captured by sequencing in a study of control samples from healthy donors and cancer patients. Produced via immunoSEQ multiplex PCR; TCRdb's table is partial and in-frame only. There are 98,000 or so clones in the sample; approximately 84% occur only once, and under 8.5% lies in the top ten. V was cut by 1 base and J by 8 bases, with 5 bases left in between. The CDR3 covers 11 residues. Germline assignment: CDR1 SGHTA and CDR2 FQGNSA. The V call is TRBV7-2, the J call TRBJ1-2; D is unresolved. Sequenced sample: blood. The sequence was obtained from a man between 18 and 29 years old in good health. CDR3 amino acids: CASSLGAGYTF. The DNA for the CDR3 is TGTGCCAGCAGCTTAGGAGCGGGCTACACCTTC.